These T cell receptor beta chains were read from a single sample in a study of blood T cell repertoires in COVID-19. The repertoire was sequenced with immunoSEQ multiplex PCR; TCRdb's copy has only in-frame clones and lacks some. This sample has 95,000 to 100,000 clones, with roughly 92% found just once. Sequenced sample: peripheral blood. Every receptor here comes from a man aged 50 to 59 with active COVID-19. Both conserved end residues are part of each CDR3. Fields, in order: V gene, D gene, CDR3 protein. A D gene is named only where the DNA matches it firmly.

>TRBV7-7|NA
CASSLFSGQNTGELFF
>TRBV3-1/TRBV3-2|TRBD2
CASSQGLSGSKETQYF
>TRBV28|NA
CASSLSGFGYTF
>TRBV6-5|TRBD1
CASRWDRVFNSPLHF
>TRBV3-1/TRBV3-2|NA
CASSQDQQPFSPLHF
>TRBV6-5|NA
CASTDGAEAFF
>TRBV3-1/TRBV3-2|NA
CASSQVQGEQYF
>TRBV2|NA
CASSPDRLVTEAFF
>TRBV28|TRBD1
CASSYVPGQKPGTEAFF
>TRBV9|NA
CASSVRATNEKLFF
>TRBV7-2|NA
CASSFAGYSSYNEQFF
>TRBV28|TRBD1
CASSLPTQGATPGGYTF
>TRBV7-9|NA
CASTQADNEQFF
>TRBV24-1|TRBD1
CATSDQDRHYGYTF
>TRBV5-1|TRBD2
CASSLVPSSGAYEQYF
>TRBV6-5|NA
CASSLEGEKNYEQYF
>TRBV6-5|NA
CATWTYAPYEQYF
>TRBV2|TRBD2
CASSPAPASGRAFHEQYF
>TRBV12-3/TRBV12-4|NA
CASRPGLAGELFF
>TRBV27|TRBD2
CASSRLAGDEQYF
>TRBV27|NA
CASRRILDAQGGDTEAFF
>TRBV6-5|NA
CASRPTTGNQPQHF
>TRBV4-1|TRBD2
CASSQEGLAGGGEQFF
>TRBV30|NA
CAWSLRLEAFF
>TRBV6-5|NA
CASRSRSGELFF
>TRBV7-2|NA
CASSLDTVREQFF
>TRBV6-5|NA
CATEVLSYNEQFF
>TRBV5-1|NA
CASGNRLTGQVTGELFF
>TRBV3-1/TRBV3-2|TRBD1
CASSHTGAGNTIYF
>TRBV30|NA
CAWSVSGIGLNQPQHF
>TRBV18|NA
CASSRGLEETQYF
>TRBV29-1|TRBD2
CSVESGDSYNEQFF
>TRBV6-5|NA
CASRVQNEQYF
>TRBV3-1/TRBV3-2|TRBD1
CASSRPGQGIYEQYF
>TRBV30|NA
CAQAPSHGKLFF
>TRBV5-1|TRBD1
CASNLGDRDYEQYF
>TRBV5-1|NA
CASSLARGQDYEQYF
>TRBV5-8|NA
CASRARTGSYEQYF
>TRBV7-8|TRBD1
CASSLDRGLNEKLFF
>TRBV30|NA
CAWIEIRGGGYTF
>TRBV14|NA
CASSYGQPYEQYF
>TRBV4-1|TRBD2
CASSQVRLAGTPGTQYF
>TRBV28|TRBD2
CASSYPGLAVSYEQYF
>TRBV6-5|NA
CASSYSTLGEQYF
>TRBV7-9|NA
CASSRWGGNEQFF
>TRBV11-3|NA
CASSLSRSGGEAFF
>TRBV5-1|NA
CASSLDSSYNSPLHF
>TRBV10-3|TRBD2
CAISESTGLAGSYEQYF
>TRBV15|NA
CATSRDLGRTAEAFF